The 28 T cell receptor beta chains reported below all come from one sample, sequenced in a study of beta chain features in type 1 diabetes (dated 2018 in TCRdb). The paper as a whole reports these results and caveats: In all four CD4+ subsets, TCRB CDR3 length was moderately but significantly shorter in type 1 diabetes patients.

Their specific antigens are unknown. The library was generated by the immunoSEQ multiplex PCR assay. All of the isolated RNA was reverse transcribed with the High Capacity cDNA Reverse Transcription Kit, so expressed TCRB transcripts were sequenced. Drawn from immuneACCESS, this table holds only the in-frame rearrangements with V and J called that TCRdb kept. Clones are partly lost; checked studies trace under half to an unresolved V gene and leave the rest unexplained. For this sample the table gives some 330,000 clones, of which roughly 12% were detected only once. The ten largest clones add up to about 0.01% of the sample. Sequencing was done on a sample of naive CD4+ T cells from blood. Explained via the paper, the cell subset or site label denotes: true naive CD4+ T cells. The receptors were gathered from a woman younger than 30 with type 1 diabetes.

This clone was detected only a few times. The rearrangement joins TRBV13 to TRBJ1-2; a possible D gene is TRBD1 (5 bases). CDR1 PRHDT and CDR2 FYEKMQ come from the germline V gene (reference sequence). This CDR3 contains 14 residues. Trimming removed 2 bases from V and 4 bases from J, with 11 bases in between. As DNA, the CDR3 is TGTGCCAGCAGCTTAATGTTAGGGGCCTATGGCTACACCTTC. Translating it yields CASSLMLGAYGYTF.

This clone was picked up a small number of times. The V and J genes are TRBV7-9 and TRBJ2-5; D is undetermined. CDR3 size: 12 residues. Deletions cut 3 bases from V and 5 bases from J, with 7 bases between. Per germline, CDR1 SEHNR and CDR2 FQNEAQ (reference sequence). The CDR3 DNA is TGTGCCAGCAGCTTGTACACGGAGACCCAGTACTTC. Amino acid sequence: CASSLYTETQYF.

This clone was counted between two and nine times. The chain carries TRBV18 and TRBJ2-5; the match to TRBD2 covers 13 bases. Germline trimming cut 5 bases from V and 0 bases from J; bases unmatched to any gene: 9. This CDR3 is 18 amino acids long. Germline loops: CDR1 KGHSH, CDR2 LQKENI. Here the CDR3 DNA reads TGTGCCAGCTCAACGACTAGCGGGGGGTTCGATTACCAAGAGACCCAGTACTTC. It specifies CASSTTSGGFDYQETQYF.

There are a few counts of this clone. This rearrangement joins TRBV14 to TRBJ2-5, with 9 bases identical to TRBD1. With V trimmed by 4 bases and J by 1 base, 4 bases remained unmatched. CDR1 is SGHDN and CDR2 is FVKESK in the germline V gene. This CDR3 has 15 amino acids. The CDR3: CASSRWTGAQETQYF. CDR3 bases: TGTGCCAGCAGCCGATGGACAGGGGCCCAAGAGACCCAGTACTTC.

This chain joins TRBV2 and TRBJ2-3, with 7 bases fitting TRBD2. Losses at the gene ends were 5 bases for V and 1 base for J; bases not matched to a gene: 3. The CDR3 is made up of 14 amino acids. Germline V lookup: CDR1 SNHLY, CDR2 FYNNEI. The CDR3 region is CASSLLAGTDTQYF. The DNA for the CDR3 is TGTGCCAGCAGTCTGCTAGCGGGCACAGATACGCAGTATTTT.

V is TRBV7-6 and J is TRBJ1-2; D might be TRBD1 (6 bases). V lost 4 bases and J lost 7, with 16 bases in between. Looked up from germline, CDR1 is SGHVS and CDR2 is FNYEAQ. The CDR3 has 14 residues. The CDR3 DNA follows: TGTGCCAGCAGCTCTAACAAAGGACAGAGTGGCTACACCTTC. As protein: CASSSNKGQSGYTF.

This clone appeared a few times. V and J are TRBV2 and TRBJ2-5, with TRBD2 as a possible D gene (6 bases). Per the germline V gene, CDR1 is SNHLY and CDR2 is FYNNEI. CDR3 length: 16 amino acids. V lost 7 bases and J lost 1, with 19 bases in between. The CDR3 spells CASTLEGGGTQETQYF. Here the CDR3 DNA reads TGTGCCAGCACCCTTGAAGGAGGAGGGACCCAAGAGACCCAGTACTTC.

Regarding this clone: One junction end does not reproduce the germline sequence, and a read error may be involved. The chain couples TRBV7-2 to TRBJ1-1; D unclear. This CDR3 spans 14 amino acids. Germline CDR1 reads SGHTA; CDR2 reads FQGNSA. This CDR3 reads CASSLKGVNTEAFF. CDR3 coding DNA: TGTGCCAGCAGCTTAAAGGGAGTGAATACTGAAGCTTTCTTT. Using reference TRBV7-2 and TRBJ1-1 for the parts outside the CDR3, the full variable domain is GAGVSQSPSNKVTEKGKDVELRCDPISGHTALYWYRQSLGQGLEFLIYFQGNSAPDKSGLPSDRFSAERTGGSVSTLTIQRTQQEDSAVYLCASSLKGVNTEAFFGQGTRLTVV.

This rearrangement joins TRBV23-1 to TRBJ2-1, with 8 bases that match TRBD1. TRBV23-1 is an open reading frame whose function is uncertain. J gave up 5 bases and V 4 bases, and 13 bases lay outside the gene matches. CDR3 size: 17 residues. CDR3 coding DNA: TGCGCCAGCAGTCCCCCCCGCCGGGACAGGCCCGACAATGAGCAGTTCTTC. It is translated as CASSPPRRDRPDNEQFF.

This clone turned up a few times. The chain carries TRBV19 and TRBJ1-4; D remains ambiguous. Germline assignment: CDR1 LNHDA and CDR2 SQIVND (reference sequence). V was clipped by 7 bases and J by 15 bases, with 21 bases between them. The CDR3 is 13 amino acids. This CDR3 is CASNPLGNRVMFF. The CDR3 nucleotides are TGTGCCAGTAATCCCCTCGGAAACAGAGTTATGTTTTTT.

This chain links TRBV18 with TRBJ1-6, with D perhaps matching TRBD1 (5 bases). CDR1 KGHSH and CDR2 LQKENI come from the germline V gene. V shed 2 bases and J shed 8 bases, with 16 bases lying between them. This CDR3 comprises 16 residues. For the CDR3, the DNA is TGTGCCAGCTCACCATTGGTAGGGGTTGAGGATTCACCCCTCCACTTT. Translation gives CASSPLVGVEDSPLHF.

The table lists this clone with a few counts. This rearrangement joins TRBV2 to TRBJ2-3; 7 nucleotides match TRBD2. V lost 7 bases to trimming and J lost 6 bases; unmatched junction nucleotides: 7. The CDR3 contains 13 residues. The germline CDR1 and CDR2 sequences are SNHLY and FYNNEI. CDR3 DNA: TGTGCCAGCATCGGCGGGAGTGAGGATACGCAGTATTTT. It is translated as CASIGGSEDTQYF. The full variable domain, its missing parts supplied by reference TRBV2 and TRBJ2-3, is EPEVTQTPSHQVTQMGQEVILRCVPISNHLYFYWYRQILGQKVEFLVSFYNNEISEKSEIFDDQFSVERPDGSNFTLKIRSTKLEDSAMYFCASIGGSEDTQYFGPGTRLTVL.

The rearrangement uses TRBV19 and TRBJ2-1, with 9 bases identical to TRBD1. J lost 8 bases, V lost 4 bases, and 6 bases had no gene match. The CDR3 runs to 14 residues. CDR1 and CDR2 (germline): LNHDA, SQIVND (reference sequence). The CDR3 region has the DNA TGTGCCAGTAGTAGGACAGGGGCGGGCGATGAGCAGTTCTTC. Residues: CASSRTGAGDEQFF.

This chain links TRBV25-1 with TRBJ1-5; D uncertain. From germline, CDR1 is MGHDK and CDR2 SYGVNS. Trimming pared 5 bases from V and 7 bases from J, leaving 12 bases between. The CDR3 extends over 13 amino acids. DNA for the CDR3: TGTGCCAGCAGTAAGACTCGGGGACAGCCCCAGCATTTT. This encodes CASSKTRGQPQHF.

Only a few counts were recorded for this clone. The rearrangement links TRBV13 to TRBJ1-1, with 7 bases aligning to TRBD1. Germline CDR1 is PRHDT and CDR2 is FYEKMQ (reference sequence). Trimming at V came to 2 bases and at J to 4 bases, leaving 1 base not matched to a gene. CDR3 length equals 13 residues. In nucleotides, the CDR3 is TGTGCCAGCAGCTTAAGGGGGCGCACTGAAGCTTTCTTT. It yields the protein CASSLRGRTEAFF.

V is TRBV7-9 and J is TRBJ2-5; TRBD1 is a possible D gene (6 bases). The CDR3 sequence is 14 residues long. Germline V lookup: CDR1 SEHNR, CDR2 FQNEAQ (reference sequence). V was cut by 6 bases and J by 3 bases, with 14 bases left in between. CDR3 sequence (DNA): TGTGCCAGCAGACACACAGGGATGGAAGAGACCCAGTACTTC. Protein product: CASRHTGMEETQYF.

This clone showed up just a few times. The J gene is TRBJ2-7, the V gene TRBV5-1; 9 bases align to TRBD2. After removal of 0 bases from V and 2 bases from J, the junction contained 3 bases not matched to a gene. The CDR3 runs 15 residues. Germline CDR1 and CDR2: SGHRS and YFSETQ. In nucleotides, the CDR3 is TGCGCCAGCAGCTTGGCTTCTAGCGGGACCTACGAGCAGTACTTC. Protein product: CASSLASSGTYEQYF.

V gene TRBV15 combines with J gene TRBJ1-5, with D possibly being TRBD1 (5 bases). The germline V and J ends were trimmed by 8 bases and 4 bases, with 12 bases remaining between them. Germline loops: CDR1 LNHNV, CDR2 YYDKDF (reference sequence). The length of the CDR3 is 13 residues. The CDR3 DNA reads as TGTGCCACCGGGGCAGCTCAAAATCAGCCCCAGCATTTT. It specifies CATGAAQNQPQHF.

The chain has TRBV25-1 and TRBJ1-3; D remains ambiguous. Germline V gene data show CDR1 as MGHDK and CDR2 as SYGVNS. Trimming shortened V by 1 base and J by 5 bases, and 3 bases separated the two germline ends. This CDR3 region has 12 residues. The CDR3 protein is CASSESRNTIYF. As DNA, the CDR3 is TGTGCCAGCAGTGAATCCAGAAACACCATATATTTT.

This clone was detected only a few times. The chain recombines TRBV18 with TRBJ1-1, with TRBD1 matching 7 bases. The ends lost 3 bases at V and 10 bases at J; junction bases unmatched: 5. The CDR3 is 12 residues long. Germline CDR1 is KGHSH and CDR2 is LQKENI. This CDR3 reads CASSPRTGGAFF. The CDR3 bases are TGTGCCAGCTCACCTCGGACAGGAGGAGCTTTCTTT.

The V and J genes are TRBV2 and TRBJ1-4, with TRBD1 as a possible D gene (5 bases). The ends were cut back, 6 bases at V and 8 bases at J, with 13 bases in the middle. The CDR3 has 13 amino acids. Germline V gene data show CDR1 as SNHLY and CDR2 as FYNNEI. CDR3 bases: TGTGCCAGCAGGTCAGGGTGGCGCGAAAAACTGTTTTTT. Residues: CASRSGWREKLFF.

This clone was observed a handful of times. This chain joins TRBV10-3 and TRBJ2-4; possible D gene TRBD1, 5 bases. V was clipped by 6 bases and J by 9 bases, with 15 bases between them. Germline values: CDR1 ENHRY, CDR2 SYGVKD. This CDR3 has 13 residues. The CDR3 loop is CAIREGDWGIQYF. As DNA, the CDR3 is TGTGCCATCAGGGAAGGGGATTGGGGCATTCAGTACTTC.

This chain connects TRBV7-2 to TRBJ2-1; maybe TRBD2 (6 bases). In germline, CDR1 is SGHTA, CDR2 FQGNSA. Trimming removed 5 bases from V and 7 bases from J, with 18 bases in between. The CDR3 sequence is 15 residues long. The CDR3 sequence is CASSTWIAAGNEQFF. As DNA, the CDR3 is TGTGCCAGCAGCACATGGATCGCCGCGGGGAATGAGCAGTTCTTC.

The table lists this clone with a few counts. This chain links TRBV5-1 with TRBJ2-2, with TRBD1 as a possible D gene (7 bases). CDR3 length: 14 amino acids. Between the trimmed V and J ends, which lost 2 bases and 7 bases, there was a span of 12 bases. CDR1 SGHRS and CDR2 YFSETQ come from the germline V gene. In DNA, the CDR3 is TGCGCCAGCAGCTTCGGCAGGGGGGACGGGGAGCTGTTTTTT. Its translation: CASSFGRGDGELFF.

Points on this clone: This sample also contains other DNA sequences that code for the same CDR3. CDR3 sequence reads: CASSRGGEQYF. CDR3 coding DNA: TGTGCCAGCAGTCGTGGAGGCGAGCAGTACTTC. V gene TRBV6-5 combines with J gene TRBJ2-7; possible D gene TRBD2, 5 bases. The CDR3 length is 11 residues. The germline gives CDR1 MNHEY, CDR2 SVGAGI. V was cut by 5 bases and J by 6 bases, with 8 bases left in between.

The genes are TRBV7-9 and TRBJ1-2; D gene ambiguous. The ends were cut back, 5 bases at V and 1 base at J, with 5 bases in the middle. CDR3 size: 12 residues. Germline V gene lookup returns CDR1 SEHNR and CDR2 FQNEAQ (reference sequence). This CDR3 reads CASSTVNYGYTF. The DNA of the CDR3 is TGTGCCAGCAGCACAGTTAACTATGGCTACACCTTC.

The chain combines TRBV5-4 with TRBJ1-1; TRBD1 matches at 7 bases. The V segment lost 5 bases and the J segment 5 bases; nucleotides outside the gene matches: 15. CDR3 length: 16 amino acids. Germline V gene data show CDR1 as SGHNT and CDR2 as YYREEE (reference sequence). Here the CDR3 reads CASRRIDRALGTEAFF. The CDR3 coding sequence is TGTGCCAGCAGACGGATCGACAGGGCGCTAGGAACTGAAGCTTTCTTT. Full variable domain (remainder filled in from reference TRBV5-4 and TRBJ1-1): ETGVTQSPTHLIKTRGQQVTLRCSSQSGHNTVSWYQQALGQGPQFIFQYYREEENGRGNFPPRFSGLQFPNYSSELNVNALELDDSALYLCASRRIDRALGTEAFFGQGTRLTVV.

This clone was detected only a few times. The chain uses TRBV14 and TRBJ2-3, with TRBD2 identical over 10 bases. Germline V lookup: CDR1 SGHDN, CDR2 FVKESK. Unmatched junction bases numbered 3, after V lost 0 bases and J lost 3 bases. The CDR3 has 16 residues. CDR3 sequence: CASSQEGLAATDTQYF. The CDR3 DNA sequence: TGTGCCAGCAGCCAAGAAGGACTAGCGGCAACAGATACGCAGTATTTT.